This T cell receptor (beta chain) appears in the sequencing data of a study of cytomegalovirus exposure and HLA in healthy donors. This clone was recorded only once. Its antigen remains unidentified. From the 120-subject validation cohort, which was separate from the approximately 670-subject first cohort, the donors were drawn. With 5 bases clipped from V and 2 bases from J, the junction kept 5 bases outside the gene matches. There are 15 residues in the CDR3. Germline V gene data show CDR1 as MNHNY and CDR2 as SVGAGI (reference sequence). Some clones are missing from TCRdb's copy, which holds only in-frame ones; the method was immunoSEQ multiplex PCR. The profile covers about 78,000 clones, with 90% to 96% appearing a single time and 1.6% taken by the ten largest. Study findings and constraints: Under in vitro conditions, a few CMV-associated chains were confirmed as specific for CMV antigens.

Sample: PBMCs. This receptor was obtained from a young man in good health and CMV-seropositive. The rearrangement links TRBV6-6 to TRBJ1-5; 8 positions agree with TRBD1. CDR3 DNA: TGTGCCAGCAGTCGGTTGACAGGGGGCAATCAGCCCCAGCATTTT. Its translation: CASSRLTGGNQPQHF.